This T cell receptor (beta chain) was identified during a study of post-analysis software for immune sequencing data. Looking at the study overall: Patients had relapsing-remitting, secondary progressive or progressive-relapsing multiple sclerosis; some lacked subtype. Study-wide findings and caveats: Significantly lower normalized Chao1 diversity was found in patients with multiple sclerosis relative to controls.

This clonotype was seen a handful of times. Its specificity is not known. cDNA libraries of TCR beta carried unique molecular identifiers. TCRdb re-analysed the PCR reads in MiXCR, keeping a single row per CDR3 protein. The table shows roughly 150,000 distinct CDR3 sequences, with about 37% occurring only once. Sequenced here: blood, sampled after autologous hematopoietic stem cell transplantation. This sequence originates from a girl aged 5 to 17 with multiple sclerosis.

CDR3 region: CASSDRTSGNNEQFF. The CDR3, as DNA: TGTGCCAGCAGCGACCGGACTAGCGGTAACAATGAGCAGTTCTTC. The chain recombines TRBV7-2 with TRBJ2-1; 10 bases line up with TRBD2. Per germline, CDR1 SGHTA and CDR2 FQGNSA. Unmatched junction bases numbered 6, after V lost 5 bases and J lost 5 bases. The CDR3 covers 15 residues.